The rows below give T cell receptor beta chains drawn from one sample of a study of blood T cell repertoires in COVID-19. Assay used: immunoSEQ multiplex PCR; TCRdb lists only in-frame clones, some missing. The data hold about 180,000 clones, with 70% to 90% observed a single time. The specimen was peripheral blood. All receptors come from a human donor with active or convalescent COVID-19. The donor label of this sample is uncertain. CDR3s include the opening cysteine and the closing phenylalanine or tryptophan. The order of the fields is V gene, clone size, D gene, J gene, CDR3 protein, CDR3 DNA. D genes are given only for firm matches. Clone size, where shown, is once, few, many, or a class for clones that have expanded.

>TRBV11-2|many|NA|TRBJ2-2
CASSFGDSNTGELFF
TGTGCCAGCAGCTTTGGCGACTCGAACACCGGGGAGCTGTTTTTT
>TRBV3-1/TRBV3-2|few|NA|TRBJ2-2
CASSHELGAGELFF
TGTGCCAGCAGCCACGAGTTGGGCGCCGGGGAGCTGTTTTTT
>TRBV6-1|NA|NA|TRBJ2-5
CASRLGGSPQETQYF
TGTGCCAGCAGACTCGGAGGGTCGCCCCAAGAGACCCAGTACTTC
>TRBV23-1|few|NA|TRBJ2-3
CASSSLANSPDTQYF
TGCGCCAGCAGTTCTCTAGCGAATTCCCCAGATACGCAGTATTTT
>TRBV10-3|NA|NA|TRBJ2-2
CAISAGRETGELFF
TGTGCCATCAGTGCCGGACGGGAAACCGGGGAGCTGTTTTTT
>TRBV27|few|NA|TRBJ1-2
CASSWSGGAYGYTF
TGTGCCAGCAGTTGGTCTGGGGGGGCCTATGGCTACACCTTC
>TRBV2|NA|TRBD1|TRBJ1-5
CASSYTGGAGQPQHF
TGTGCCAGCAGTTATACAGGGGGCGCCGGGCAGCCCCAGCATTTT
>TRBV5-1|few|TRBD2|TRBJ2-3
CASSLAPVAGGTDTQYF
TGCGCCAGCAGCTTGGCCCCGGTAGCGGGGGGTACAGATACGCAGTATTTT
>TRBV6-2/TRBV6-3|NA|TRBD1|TRBJ1-2
CASSYGPDRGAYYGYTF
TGTGCCAGCAGTTACGGGCCGGACAGGGGAGCTTACTATGGCTACACCTTC
>TRBV19|NA|NA|TRBJ1-2
CASTLGVQALYGYTF
TGTGCCAGTACCCTCGGGGTCCAGGCCCTCTATGGCTACACCTTC
>TRBV29-1|NA|NA|TRBJ1-6
CSVAQGGEGSPLHF
TGCAGCGTTGCCCAAGGGGGGGAAGGTTCACCCCTCCACTTT
>TRBV28|NA|NA|TRBJ2-1
CASSSGFSYNEQFF
TGTGCCAGCAGTAGCGGGTTTTCCTACAATGAGCAGTTCTTC
>TRBV6-1|NA|TRBD1|TRBJ1-2
CASSEAGGRYGYTF
TGTGCCAGCAGTGAAGCAGGGGGCCGCTATGGCTACACCTTC
>TRBV2|NA|TRBD2|TRBJ2-7
CASSGLAGLYEQYF
TGTGCCAGCAGTGGACTAGCGGGACTGTACGAGCAGTACTTC
>TRBV19|NA|NA|TRBJ1-4
CASSTIASATNEKLFF
TGTGCCAGTAGTACCATAGCTAGTGCAACTAATGAAAAACTGTTTTTT
>TRBV15|NA|NA|TRBJ1-1
CATSRVGAANTEAFF
TGTGCCACCAGCAGAGTGGGGGCAGCGAACACTGAAGCTTTCTTT